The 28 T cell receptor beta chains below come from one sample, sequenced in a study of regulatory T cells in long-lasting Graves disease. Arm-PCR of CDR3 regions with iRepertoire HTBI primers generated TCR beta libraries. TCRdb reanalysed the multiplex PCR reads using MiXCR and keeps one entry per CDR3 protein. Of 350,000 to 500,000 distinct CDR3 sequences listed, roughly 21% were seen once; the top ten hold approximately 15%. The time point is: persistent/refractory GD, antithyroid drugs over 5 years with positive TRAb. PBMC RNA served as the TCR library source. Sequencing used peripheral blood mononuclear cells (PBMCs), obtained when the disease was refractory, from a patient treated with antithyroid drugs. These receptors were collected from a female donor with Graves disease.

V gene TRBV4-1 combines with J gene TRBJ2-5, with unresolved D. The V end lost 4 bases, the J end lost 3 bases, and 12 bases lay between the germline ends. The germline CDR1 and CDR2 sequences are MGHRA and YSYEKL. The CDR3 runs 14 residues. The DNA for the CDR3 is TGCGCCAGCAGCCTCCTTTCTTCCGAAGAGACCCAGTACTTC. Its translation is CASSLLSSEETQYF.

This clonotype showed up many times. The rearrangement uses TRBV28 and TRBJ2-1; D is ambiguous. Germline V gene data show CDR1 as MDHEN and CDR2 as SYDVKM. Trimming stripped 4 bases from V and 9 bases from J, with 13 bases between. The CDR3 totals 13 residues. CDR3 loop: CASSSVDGLEQFF. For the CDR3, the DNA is TGTGCCAGCAGTTCCGTAGACGGTCTTGAGCAGTTCTTC. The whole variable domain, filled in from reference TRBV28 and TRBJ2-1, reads DVKVTQSSRYLVKRTGEKVFLECVQDMDHENMFWYRQDPGLGLRLIYFSYDVKMKEKGDIPEGYSVSREKKERFSLILESASTNQTSMYLCASSSVDGLEQFFGPGTRLTVL.

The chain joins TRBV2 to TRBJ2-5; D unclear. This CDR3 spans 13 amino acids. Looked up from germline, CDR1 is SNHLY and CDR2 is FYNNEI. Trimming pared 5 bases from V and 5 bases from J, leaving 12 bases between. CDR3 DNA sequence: TGTGCCAGCAGTCCCAGCAGCGCCGAGACCCAGTACTTC. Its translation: CASSPSSAETQYF.

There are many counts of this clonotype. For the CDR3, the DNA is TGTGCCAGCAGTTTACAGGGATACGGTCAGCCCCAGCATTTT. The encoded protein is CASSLQGYGQPQHF. The chain is built from TRBV28 and TRBJ1-5; tentatively, D is TRBD1 (5 bases). The CDR3 covers 14 residues. Germline loops: CDR1 MDHEN, CDR2 SYDVKM. V lost 2 bases to trimming and J lost 6 bases, with 11 bases between them.

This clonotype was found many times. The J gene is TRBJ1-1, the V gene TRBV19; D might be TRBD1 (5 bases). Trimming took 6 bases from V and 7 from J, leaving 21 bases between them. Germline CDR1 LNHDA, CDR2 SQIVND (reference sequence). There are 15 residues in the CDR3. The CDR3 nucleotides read TGTGCCAGTAGCCCCGGATTGGGGGGAGAGAGTGAAGCTTTCTTT. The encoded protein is CASSPGLGGESEAFF.

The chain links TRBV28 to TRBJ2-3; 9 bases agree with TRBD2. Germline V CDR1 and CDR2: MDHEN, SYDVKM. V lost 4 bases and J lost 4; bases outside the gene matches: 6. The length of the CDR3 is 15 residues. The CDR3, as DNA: TGTGCCAGCAGTTCCGCGGGAGGGTCCCCAGATACGCAGTATTTT. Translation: CASSSAGGSPDTQYF.

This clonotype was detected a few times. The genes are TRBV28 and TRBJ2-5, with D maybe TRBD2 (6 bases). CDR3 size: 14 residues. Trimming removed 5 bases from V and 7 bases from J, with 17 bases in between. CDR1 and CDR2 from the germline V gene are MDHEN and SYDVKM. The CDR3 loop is CASSTETSRGTQYF. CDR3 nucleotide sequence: TGTGCCAGCAGTACCGAGACTAGTCGAGGGACCCAGTACTTC.

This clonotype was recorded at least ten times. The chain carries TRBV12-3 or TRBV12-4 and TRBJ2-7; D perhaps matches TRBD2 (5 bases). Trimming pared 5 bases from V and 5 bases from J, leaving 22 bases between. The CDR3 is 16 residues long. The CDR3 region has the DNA TGTGCCAGCAGTCTAAACCCTAGGTTGAGGGCGGACGAGCAGTACTTC. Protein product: CASSLNPRLRADEQYF.

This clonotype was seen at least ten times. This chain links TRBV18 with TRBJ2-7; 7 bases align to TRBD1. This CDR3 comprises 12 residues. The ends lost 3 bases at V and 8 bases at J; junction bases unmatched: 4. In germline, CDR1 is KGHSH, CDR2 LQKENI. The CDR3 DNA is TGTGCCAGCTCACCTCAGGGGGATAAGCAGTACTTC. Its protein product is CASSPQGDKQYF.

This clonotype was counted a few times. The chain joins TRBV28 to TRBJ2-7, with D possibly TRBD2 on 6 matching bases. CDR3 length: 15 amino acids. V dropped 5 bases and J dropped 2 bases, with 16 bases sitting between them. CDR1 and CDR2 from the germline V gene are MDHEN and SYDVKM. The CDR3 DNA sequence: TGTGCCAGCAGTGGCCGAGGATCGGGAGCCTACGAGCAGTACTTC. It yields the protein CASSGRGSGAYEQYF.

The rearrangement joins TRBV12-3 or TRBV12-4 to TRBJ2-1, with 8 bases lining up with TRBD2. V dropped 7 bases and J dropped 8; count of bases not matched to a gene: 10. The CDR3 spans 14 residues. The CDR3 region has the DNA TGTGCCAGCACCCCGGGGGGGGGCGCAGATGAGCAGTTCTTC. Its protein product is CASTPGGGADEQFF.

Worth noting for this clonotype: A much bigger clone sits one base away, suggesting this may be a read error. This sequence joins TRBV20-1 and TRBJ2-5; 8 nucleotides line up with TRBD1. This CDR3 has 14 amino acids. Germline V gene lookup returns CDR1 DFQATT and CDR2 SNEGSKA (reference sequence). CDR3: CSANRDRGGETPYF. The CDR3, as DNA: TGCAGTGCTAACCGCGACAGGGGAGGAGAGACCCCGTACTTC.

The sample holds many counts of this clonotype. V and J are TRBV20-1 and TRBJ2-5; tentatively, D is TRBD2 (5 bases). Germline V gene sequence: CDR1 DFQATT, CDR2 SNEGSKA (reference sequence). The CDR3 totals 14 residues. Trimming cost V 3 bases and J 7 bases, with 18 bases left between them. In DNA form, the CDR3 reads TGCAGTGCTAGTCGATCTCGGGGATTAGTGACCCAGTACTTC. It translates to CSASRSRGLVTQYF.

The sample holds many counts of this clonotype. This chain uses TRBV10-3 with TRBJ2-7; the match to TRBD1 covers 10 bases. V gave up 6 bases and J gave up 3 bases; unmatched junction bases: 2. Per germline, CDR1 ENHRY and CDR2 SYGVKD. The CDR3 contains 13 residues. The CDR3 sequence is CAIRGQGGYEQYF. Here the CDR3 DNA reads TGTGCCATCAGAGGACAGGGGGGCTACGAGCAGTACTTC.

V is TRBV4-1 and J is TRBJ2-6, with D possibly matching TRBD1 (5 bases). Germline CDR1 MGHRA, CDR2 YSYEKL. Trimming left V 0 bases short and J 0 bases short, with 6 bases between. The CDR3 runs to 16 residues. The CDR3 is CASSQEGVSGANVLTF. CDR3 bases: TGCGCCAGCAGCCAAGAAGGGGTCTCTGGGGCCAACGTCCTGACTTTC.

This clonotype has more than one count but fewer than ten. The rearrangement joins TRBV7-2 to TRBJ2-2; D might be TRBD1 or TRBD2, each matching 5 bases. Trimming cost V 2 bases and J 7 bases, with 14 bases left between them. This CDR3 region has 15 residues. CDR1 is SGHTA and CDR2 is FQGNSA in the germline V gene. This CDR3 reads CASSLMTTQGGELFF. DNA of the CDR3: TGTGCCAGCAGCTTAATGACTACCCAGGGCGGGGAGCTGTTTTTT.

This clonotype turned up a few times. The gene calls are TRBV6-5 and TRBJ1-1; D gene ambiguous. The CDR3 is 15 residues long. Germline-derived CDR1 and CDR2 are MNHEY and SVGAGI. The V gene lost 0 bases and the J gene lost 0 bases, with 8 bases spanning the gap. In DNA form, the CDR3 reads TGTGCCAGCAGTTACTCGGGGTTTGTGAACACTGAAGCTTTCTTT. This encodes CASSYSGFVNTEAFF.

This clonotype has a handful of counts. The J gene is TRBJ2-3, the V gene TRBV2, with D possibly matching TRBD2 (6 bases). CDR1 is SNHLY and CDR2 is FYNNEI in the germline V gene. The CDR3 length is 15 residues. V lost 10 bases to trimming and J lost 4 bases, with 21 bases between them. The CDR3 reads CATGGEGVAADTQYF. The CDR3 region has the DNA TGTGCCACTGGAGGGGAAGGGGTAGCAGCAGATACGCAGTATTTT.

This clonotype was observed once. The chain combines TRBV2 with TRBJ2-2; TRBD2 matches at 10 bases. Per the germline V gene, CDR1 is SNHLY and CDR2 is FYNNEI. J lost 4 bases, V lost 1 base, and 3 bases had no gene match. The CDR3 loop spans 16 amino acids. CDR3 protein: CASSEDPSGSTGELFF. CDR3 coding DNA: TGTGCCAGCAGTGAAGATCCTAGCGGGAGCACCGGGGAGCTGTTTTTT.

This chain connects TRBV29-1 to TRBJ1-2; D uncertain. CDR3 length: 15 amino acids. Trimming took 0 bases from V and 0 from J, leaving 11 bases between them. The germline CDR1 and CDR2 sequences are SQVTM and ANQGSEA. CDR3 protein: CSVEDWAPPNYGYTF. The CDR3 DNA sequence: TGCAGCGTTGAAGATTGGGCACCTCCTAACTATGGCTACACCTTC. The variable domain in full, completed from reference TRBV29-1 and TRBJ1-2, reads SAVISQKPSRDICQRGTSLTIQCQVDSQVTMMFWYRQQPGQSLTLIATANQGSEATYESGFVIDKFPISRPNLTFSTLTVSNMSPEDSSIYLCSVEDWAPPNYGYTFGSGTRLTVV.

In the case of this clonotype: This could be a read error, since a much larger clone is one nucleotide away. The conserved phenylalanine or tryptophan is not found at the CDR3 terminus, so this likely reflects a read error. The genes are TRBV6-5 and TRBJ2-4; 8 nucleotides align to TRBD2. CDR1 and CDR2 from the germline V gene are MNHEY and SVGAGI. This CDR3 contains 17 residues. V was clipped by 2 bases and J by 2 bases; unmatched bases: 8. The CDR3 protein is CASSYETGGPTKNIQYL. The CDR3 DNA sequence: TGTGCCAGCAGTTACGAAACGGGAGGGCCAACCAAAAACATTCAGTACCTC.

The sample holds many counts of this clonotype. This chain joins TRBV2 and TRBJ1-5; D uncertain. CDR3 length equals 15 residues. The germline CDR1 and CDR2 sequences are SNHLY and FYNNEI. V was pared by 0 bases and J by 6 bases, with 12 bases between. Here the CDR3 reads CASSEASGGGQPQHF. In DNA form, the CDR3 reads TGTGCCAGCAGTGAAGCATCAGGAGGAGGTCAGCCCCAGCATTTT.

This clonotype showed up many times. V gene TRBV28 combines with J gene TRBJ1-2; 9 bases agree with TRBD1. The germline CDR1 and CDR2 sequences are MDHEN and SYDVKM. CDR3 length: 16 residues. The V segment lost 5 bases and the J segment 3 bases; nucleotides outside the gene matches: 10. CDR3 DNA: TGTGCCAGCAGTCTCCCACAGGGGGCTTCGGACTATGGCTACACCTTC. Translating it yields CASSLPQGASDYGYTF.

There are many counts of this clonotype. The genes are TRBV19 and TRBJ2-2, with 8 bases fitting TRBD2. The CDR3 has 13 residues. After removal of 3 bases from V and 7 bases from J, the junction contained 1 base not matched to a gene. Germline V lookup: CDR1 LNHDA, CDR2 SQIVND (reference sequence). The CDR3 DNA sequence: TGTGCCAGTAGTATCGGGACTAGCGGGGAGCTGTTTTTT. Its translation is CASSIGTSGELFF.

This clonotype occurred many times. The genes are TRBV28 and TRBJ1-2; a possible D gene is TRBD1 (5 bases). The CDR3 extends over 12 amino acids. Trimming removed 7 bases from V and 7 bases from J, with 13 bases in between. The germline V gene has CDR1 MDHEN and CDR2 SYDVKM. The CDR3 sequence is CASTSQGVGYTF. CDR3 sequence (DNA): TGTGCCAGCACCTCTCAGGGAGTTGGCTACACCTTC.

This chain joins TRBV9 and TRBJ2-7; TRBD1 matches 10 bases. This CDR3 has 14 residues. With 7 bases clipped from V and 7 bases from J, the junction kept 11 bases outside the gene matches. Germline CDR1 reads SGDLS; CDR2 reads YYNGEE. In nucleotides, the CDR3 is TGTGCCAGCGCCGGGACAGGGGAGTTGGGGGAGCAGTACTTC. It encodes CASAGTGELGEQYF.

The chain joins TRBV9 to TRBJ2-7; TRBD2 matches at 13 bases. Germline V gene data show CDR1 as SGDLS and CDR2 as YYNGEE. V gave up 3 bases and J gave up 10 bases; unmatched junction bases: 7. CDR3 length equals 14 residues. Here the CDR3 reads CASSDGTSGARQYF. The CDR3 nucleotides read TGTGCCAGCAGCGACGGGACTAGCGGGGCTAGACAGTACTTC. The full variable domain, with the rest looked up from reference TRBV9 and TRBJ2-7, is DSGVTQTPKHLITATGQRVTLRCSPRSGDLSVYWYQQSLDQGLQFLIQYYNGEERAKGNILERFSAQQFPDLHSELNLSSLELGDSALYFCASSDGTSGARQYFGPGTRLTVT.

The CDR3 reads CASSTNRAEQYF. The CDR3 DNA is TGTGCCAGCAGTACGAACAGGGCCGAGCAGTACTTC. V gene TRBV27 combines with J gene TRBJ2-7, with a possible D match to TRBD1 (6 bases). Per germline, CDR1 MNHEY and CDR2 SMNVEV (reference sequence). Trimming took off 5 bases at V and 6 bases at J, with 11 bases between the two ends. The CDR3 is 12 amino acids.